The present TCR beta chain was sequenced within a study of blood T cell repertoires in COVID-19. Overall study: Samples came from the United States, Italy and Spain, spanning acute and convalescent COVID-19.

The CDR3 runs 13 residues. Germline CDR1 and CDR2: MNHEY and SVGAGI. V was shortened by 0 bases and J by 3 bases, with 5 bases between the two germline ends. The repertoire was sequenced with immunoSEQ multiplex PCR; TCRdb's copy has only in-frame clones and lacks some. Of 260,000 or so clones listed, over 70% were seen once; the top ten hold 8.6%. Material: peripheral blood. The sequence derives from a human donor in a cohort sampled during active COVID-19. The V gene is TRBV6-5, the J gene TRBJ1-2; D is unresolved. CDR3 loop: CASSYSLDYGYTF. CDR3 DNA: TGTGCCAGCAGTTACTCTTTAGACTATGGCTACACCTTC.